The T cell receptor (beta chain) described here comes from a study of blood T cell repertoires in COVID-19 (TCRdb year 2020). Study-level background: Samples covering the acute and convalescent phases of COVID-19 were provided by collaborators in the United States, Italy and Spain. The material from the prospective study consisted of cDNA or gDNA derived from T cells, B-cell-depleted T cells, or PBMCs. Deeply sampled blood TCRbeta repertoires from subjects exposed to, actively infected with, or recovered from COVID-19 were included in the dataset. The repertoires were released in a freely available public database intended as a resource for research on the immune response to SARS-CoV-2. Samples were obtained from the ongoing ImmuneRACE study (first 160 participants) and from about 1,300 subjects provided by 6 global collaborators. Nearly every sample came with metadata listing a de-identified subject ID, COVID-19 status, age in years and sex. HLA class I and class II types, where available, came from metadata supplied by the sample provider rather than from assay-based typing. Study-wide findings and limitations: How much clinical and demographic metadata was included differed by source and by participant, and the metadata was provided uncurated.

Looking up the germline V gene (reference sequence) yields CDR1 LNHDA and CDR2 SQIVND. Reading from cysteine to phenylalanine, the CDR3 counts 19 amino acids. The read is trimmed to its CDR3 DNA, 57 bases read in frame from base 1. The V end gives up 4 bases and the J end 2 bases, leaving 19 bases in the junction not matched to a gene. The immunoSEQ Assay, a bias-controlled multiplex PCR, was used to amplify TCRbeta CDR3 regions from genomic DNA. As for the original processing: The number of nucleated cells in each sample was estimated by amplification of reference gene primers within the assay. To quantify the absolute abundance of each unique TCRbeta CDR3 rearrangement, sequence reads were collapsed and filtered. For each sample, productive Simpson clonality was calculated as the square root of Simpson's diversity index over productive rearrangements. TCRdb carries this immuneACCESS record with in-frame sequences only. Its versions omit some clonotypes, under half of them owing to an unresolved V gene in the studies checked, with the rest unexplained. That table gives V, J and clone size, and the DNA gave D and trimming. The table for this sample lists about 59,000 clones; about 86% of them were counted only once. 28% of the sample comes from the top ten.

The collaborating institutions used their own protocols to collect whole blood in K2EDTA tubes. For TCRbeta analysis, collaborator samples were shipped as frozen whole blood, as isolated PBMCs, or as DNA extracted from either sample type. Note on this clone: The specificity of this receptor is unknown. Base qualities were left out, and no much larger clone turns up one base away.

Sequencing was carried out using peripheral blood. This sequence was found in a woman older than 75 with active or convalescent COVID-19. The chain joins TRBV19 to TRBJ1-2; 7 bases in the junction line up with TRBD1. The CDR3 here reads CASSTSGTVRLIENYGYTF. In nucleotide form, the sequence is TGTGCCAGTAGTACCTCCGGGACAGTTCGCCTTATTGAAAACTATGGCTACACCTTC.